A single TCR beta chain is shown here with its context. This clone was recorded only once. Its antigen specificity is not known. Nothing much larger sits one base from this clone, and base qualities are not available. V is pruned by 7 bases and J by 3 bases, leaving 6 bases of the junction without a gene match. The CDR3, from cysteine to phenylalanine, totals 14 residues. Only CDR3 DNA remains: 42 bases, in frame from the first base. The germline V gene yields SGHAT for CDR1 and FQNNGV for CDR2. The sample is drawn from a study of T cells after posttransplantation cyclophosphamide (dated by TCRdb to 2016 to 2017). Turning to the overall study: T cell repertoire reconstitution was tracked by TRB sequencing after myeloablative bone marrow transplantation in which posttransplantation cyclophosphamide was used as GVHD prophylaxis. Because TRA and TRB clonality were tightly correlated in 9 samples, subsequent TCR analyses were focused on TRB only. TRB sequencing was also done on up to about 3 additional blood samples from 2 to 5.2 years after transplant in 3 patients, and on pretransplant blood from 4 patients. Public TRB sequences were compared against a database of over 3,500 sequences linked to responses to pathogens, tumor antigens, self-antigens and alloantigens. Blood from all 30 or so PTCy patients who had 1-year posttransplant specimens underwent TRB sequencing. Samples from about 37 PTCy-treated patients and 15 to 20 related bone marrow donors of those patients were subjected to antigen receptor sequencing.

The control group consisted of roughly 11 patients who received myeloablative marrow transplants with methotrexate plus a calcineurin inhibitor and who were sampled 1 year after transplant. Mononuclear cells from peripheral blood and bone marrow were separated by Ficoll-Hypaque density centrifugation and then cryopreserved. Overall study results and their limits: Donor-recipient similarity was low at 1-2 months but increased during the first year, and donor CD8+ memory clones often dominated later blood repertoires. The TRB repertoires of T cells infiltrating skin or the GI tract showed only limited overlap with the TRB repertoires found in blood. Across the roughly 40 patients, TRB clonality was highly associated with recipient CMV seropositivity and CMV reactivation, and diversity with PTCy was similar to that in the CNI/methotrexate controls.

Genomic DNA was used for TRB sequencing, which was performed with the immunoSEQ assay at survey resolution or with the hsTCRB kit. From the authors' description of their analysis: The immunoSEQ software handled initial read processing, and the LymphoSeq R package was used for repertoire analyses. Clonality was calculated as 1 minus normalized Shannon entropy, and the Gini coefficient was also calculated for each TRB dataset. To infer phenotypes in unsorted samples, TRB sequences from sorted subsets of the recipient or donor were mapped onto the unsorted samples of the same recipient. The table comes from immuneACCESS by way of TCRdb, which keeps in-frame sequences with V and J called. Part of the clones is missing from these tables; in studies checked, under half for an unresolved V gene and the rest for unknown reasons. The V and J calls and clone size come from that table; D and trimming were worked out from the DNA. Here the sample has some 19,000 clones; around 87% occur a single time. Jointly, the top ten make up 1.9% of the sample.

The V and J genes are TRBV11-2 and TRBJ2-3; 8 of the junction bases match TRBD2. This sequence was found in a female patient aged 30-39 years who received an allogeneic stem cell transplant from an unrelated donor, was CMV-positive, and had acute and chronic GVHD. Post transplant, some T cells may arise from the graft donor. This material consisted of PBMCs, taken 350 to 400 days after allogeneic stem cell transplant with calcineurin inhibitor and methotrexate. The DNA sequence reads TGTGCCAGCATCCCAGCGGGAGCGACAGATACGCAGTATTTT. It translates as CASIPAGATDTQYF.